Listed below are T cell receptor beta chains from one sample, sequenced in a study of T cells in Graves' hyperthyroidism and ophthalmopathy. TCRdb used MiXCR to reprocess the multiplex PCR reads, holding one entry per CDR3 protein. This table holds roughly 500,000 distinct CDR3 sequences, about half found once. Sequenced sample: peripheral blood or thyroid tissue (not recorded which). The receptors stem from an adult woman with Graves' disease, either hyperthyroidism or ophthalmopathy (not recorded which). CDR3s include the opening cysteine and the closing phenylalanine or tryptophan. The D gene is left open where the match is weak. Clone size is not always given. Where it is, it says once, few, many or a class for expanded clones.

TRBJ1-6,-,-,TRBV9,CASSPRQYNSPLHF,TGTGCCAGCAGCCCCCGACAGTATAATTCACCCCTCCACTTT
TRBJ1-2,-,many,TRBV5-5,CASSWELSALVVGYTF,TGTGCCAGCAGCTGGGAGTTATCCGCCCTGGTTGTTGGCTACACCTTC
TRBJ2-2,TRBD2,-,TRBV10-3,CAIRRAGAGGELFF,TGTGCCATCAGACGAGCGGGAGCTGGCGGGGAGCTGTTTTTT
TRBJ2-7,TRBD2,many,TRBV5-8,CASSLATSGTGEQYF,TGTGCCAGCAGCTTGGCAACTAGCGGAACGGGGGAGCAGTACTTC
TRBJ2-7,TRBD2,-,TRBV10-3,CAITSSGKTYEQYF,TGTGCCATCACGAGTAGCGGGAAGACGTACGAGCAGTACTTC
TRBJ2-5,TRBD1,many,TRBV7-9,CASSPKIIGTDQETQYF,TGTGCCAGCAGCCCAAAGATAATTGGGACAGACCAAGAGACCCAGTACTTC
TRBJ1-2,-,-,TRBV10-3,CAIANREVEGYTF,TGTGCCATTGCCAACAGGGAAGTGGAGGGCTACACCTTC
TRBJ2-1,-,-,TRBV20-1,CSARAGHEQFF,TGCAGTGCTAGAGCGGGCCATGAGCAGTTCTTC
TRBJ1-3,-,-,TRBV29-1,CSVAGTSSGNTIYF,TGCAGCGTTGCCGGGACAAGCTCTGGAAACACCATATATTTT
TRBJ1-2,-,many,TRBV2,CASSDLGAGYGYTF,TGTGCCAGCAGTGACCTTGGGGCCGGCTATGGCTACACCTTC
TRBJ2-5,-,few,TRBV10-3,CAIAVRAQGGSGQPQYF,TGTGCCATCGCAGTCCGGGCACAGGGAGGGAGTGGTCAGCCCCAGTACTTC
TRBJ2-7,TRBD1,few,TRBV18,CASSPLGGPEQYF,TGTGCCAGCTCACCACTAGGGGGCCCTGAGCAGTACTTC
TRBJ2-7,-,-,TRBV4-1,CASSPPRGRDVRGYEQYF,TGCGCCAGCAGCCCTCCAAGGGGCAGGGACGTCAGAGGATACGAGCAGTACTTC
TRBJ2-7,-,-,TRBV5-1,CASREDKVTYEQYF,TGCGCCAGCAGGGAGGACAAGGTCACCTACGAGCAGTACTTC
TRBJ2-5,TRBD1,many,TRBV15,CATSPGTGRRETQYF,TGTGCCACCAGCCCCGGGACAGGGCGCAGGGAGACCCAGTACTTC
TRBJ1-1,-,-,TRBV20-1,CSARPGQEAFF,TGCAGTGCTAGACCCGGACAGGAAGCTTTCTTT
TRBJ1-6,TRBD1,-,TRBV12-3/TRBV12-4,CASSWGQGESPLHF,TGTGCCAGCAGTTGGGGACAGGGTGAATCACCCCTCCACTTT
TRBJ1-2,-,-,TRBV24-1,CATSDRTPEEGYTF,TGTGCCACCAGTGACCGAACCCCGGAGGAGGGCTACACCTTC
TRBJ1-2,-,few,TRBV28,CASSFAGLNRGYTF,TGTGCCAGCAGTTTCGCGGGGTTAAATCGTGGCTACACCTTC
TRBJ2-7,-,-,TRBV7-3,CASSLSRFTYEQYF,TGTGCCAGCAGCTTGTCCAGGTTTACCTACGAGCAGTACTTC
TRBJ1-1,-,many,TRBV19,CASSIRPSANTEAFF,TGTGCCAGTAGTATACGTCCCTCAGCGAACACTGAAGCTTTCTTT
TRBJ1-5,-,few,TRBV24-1,CATSDSGGNNQPQHF,TGTGCCACCAGTGATTCGGGCGGGAACAATCAGCCCCAGCATTTT
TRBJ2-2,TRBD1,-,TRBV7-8,CASSFWTGQGLGEQFF,TGTGCCAGCAGCTTTTGGACGGGACAGGGTTTAGGGGAGCAGTTTTTT
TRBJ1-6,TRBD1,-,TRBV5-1,CASSWTGSSYNSPPHF,TGCGCCAGCAGCTGGACAGGGAGCTCCTATAATTCACCCCCCCACTTT
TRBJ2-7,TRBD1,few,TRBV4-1,CASRGQGAHLSYEQYF,TGCGCCAGCAGGGGACAGGGGGCGCATCTCTCCTACGAGCAGTACTTC
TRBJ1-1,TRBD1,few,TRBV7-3,CASRDRGGKAFF,TGTGCCAGCAGAGACAGGGGAGGGAAAGCTTTCTTT
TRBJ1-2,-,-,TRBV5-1,CASSSAGVERYTF,TGCGCCAGCAGCAGCGCGGGAGTGGAGCGCTACACCTTC
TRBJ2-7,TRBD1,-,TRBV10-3,CAISESTRDRESYEQYF,TGTGCCATCAGTGAGTCGACTCGGGACAGGGAATCCTACGAGCAGTACTTC
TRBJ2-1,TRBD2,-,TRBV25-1,CASLAGPPSEQFF,TGTGCCAGCTTAGCGGGACCCCCATCTGAGCAGTTCTTC
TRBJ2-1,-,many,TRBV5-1,CASSTHGVGEQFF,TGCGCCAGCAGCACCCACGGGGTTGGGGAGCAGTTCTTC
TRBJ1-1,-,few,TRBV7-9,CASSLVRGTEAFF,TGTGCCAGCAGCTTAGTCCGAGGGACTGAAGCTTTCTTT
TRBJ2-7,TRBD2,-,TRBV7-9,CASSFLGTSGDLYEQYF,TGTGCCAGCAGCTTTCTCGGGACTAGCGGCGACCTATACGAGCAGTACTTC
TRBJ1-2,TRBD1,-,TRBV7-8,CASSKETGHYGYTF,TGTGCCAGCAGCAAAGAGACAGGGCACTATGGCTACACCTTC
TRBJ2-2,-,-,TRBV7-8,CASSRIPNTGELFF,TGTGCCAGCAGCCGCATCCCAAACACCGGGGAGCTGTTTTTT
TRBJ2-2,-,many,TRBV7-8,CASSPRAAGELFF,TGTGCCAGCAGCCCGAGGGCTGCCGGGGAGCTGTTTTTT
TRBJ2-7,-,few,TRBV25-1,CASGTVYEQYF,TGTGCCAGCGGGACTGTCTACGAGCAGTACTTC
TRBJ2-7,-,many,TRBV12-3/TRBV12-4,CASSSPAYEQYF,TGTGCCAGCAGTTCGCCTGCCTACGAGCAGTACTTC
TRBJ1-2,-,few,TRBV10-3,CAISERTLNGYTF,TGTGCCATCAGTGAACGGACTCTTAATGGCTACACCTTC
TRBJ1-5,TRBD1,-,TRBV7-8,CASSLVPGGEPQHF,TGTGCCAGCAGCTTAGTGCCAGGGGGAGAGCCCCAGCATTTT
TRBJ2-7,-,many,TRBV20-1,CSASTTGFYEQYF,TGCAGTGCCTCGACCACCGGGTTCTACGAGCAGTACTTC
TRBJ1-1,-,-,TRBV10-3,CAISAQGENTEAFF,TGTGCCATCAGTGCCCAGGGAGAGAACACTGAAGCTTTCTTT
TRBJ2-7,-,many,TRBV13,CASSFRTFFNYEQYF,TGTGCCAGCAGCTTCCGGACATTCTTTAACTACGAGCAGTACTTC
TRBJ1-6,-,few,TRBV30,CAQEKNSPLHF,TGTGCCCAAGAGAAGAATTCACCCCTCCACTTT
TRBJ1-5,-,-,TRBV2,CASSEAHRAGEGQPQHF,TGTGCCAGCAGTGAAGCGCATCGGGCTGGGGAAGGTCAGCCCCAGCATTTT
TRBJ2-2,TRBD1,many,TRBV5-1,CASSSKKGAYTGELFF,TGCGCCAGCAGCTCTAAGAAGGGGGCGTACACCGGGGAGCTGTTTTTT
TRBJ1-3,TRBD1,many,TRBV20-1,CSARAPPGGQGYGNTIYF,TGCAGTGCTAGAGCCCCGCCCGGGGGACAGGGATATGGAAACACCATATATTTT